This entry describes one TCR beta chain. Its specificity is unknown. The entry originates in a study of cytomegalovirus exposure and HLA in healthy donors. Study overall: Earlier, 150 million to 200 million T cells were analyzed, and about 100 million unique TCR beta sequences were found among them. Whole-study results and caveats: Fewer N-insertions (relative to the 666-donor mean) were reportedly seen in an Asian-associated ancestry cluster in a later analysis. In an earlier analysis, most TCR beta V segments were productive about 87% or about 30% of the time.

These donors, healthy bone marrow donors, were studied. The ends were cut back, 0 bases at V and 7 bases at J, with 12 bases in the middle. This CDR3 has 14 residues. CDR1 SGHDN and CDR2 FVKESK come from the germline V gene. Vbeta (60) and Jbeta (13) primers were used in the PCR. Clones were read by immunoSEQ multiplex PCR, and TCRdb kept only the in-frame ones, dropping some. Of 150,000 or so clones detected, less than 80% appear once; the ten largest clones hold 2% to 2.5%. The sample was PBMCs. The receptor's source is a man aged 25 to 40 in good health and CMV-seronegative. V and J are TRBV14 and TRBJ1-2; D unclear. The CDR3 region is CASSQDLIAGGYTF. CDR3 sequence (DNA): TGTGCCAGCAGCCAAGATCTCATCGCCGGTGGCTACACCTTC.